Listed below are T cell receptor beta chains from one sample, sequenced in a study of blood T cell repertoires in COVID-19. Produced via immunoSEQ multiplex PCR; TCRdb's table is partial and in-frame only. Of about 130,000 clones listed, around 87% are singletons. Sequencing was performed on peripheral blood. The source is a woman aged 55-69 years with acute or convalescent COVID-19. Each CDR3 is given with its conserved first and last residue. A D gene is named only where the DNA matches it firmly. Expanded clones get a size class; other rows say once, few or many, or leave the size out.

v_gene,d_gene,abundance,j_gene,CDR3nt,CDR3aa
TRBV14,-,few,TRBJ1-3,TGTGCCAGCAGAATACAATCTGGAAACACCATATATTTT,CASRIQSGNTIYF
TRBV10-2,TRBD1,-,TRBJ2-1,TGCGCCAGCAGTGCGGGACAGGGGACCTACAATGAGCAGTTCTTC,CASSAGQGTYNEQFF
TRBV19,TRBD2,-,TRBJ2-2,TGTGCCAGTAGGCTAGCGGGAAGGTGGGCCGGGGAGCTGTTTTTT,CASRLAGRWAGELFF
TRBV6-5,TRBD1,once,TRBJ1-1,TGTGCCAGCAGTTCCCCCGGGACAGGCGGGACTGAAGCTTTCTTT,CASSSPGTGGTEAFF
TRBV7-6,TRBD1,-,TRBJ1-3,TGTGCCAGCAGCGACAGGGTGCCGAGAAACACCATATATTTT,CASSDRVPRNTIYF
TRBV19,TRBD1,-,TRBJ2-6,TGTGCCAGTAGAAGGTGGGACAGGGCAGACTCTGGGGCCAACGTCCTGACTTTC,CASRRWDRADSGANVLTF
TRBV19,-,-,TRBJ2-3,TGTGCCAGTAGCTCGGCGTCGCGGGCAGATACGCAGTATTTT,CASSSASRADTQYF
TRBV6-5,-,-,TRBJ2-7,TGTGCCAGCAGCCCAAGACTAGGAGGGCAAGGGGAGCAGTACTTC,CASSPRLGGQGEQYF
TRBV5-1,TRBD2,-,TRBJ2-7,TGCGCAAGCGGGACTAGCGGGACCTACGAGCAGTACTTC,CASGTSGTYEQYF
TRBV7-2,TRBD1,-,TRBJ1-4,TGTGCCAGCAGATCCCAGGGGGGTGGTGAAAAACTGTTTTTT,CASRSQGGGEKLFF
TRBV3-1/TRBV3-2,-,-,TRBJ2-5,TGTGCCAGCAGCCAAGCCGCGGGAATGGTGGAGACCCAGTACTTC,CASSQAAGMVETQYF
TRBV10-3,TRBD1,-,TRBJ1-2,TGTGCCATCGGGAGAAAGGGGGCTCAGGAAGGCTACACCTTC,CAIGRKGAQEGYTF
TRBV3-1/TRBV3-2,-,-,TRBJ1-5,TGTGCCAGCAGCCAAGGGGGGGCCCAGCATTTT,CASSQGGAQHF
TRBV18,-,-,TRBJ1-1,TGTGCCAGCTCACCAAACGTGGGTTCCTCCGGGACGGGGGGAAGGGCTTTCTTT,CASSPNVGSSGTGGRAFF
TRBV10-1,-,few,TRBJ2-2,TGCGCCAGCAATGGCGGCAACACCGGGGAGCTGTTTTTT,CASNGGNTGELFF
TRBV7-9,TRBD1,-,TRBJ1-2,TGTGCCAGCAGCTTAGCTGGACAGGGAGAAATTTATGGCTACACCTTC,CASSLAGQGEIYGYTF
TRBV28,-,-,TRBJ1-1,TGTGCCAGCAGTATCAATCAGGGGACTGAAGCTTTCTTT,CASSINQGTEAFF
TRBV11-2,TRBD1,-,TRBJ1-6,TGTGCCAGCAGCCCCCGGACAGGGATCTCTTCACCCCTCCACTTT,CASSPRTGISSPLHF
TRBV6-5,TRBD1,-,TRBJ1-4,TGTGCCAGCAGTTACTCGGGGGGACAGGGCAATGAAAAACTGTTTTTT,CASSYSGGQGNEKLFF
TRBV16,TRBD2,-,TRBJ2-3,TGTGCCAGCAGCCAATTATCGACTAGCAACCGAGATACGCAGTATTTT,CASSQLSTSNRDTQYF
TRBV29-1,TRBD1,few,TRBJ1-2,TGCAGCGTTGAGAGGGGACAGGGGATTGGCTACACCTTC,CSVERGQGIGYTF
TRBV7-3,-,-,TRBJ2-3,TGTGCCAGCAGCTTAACGGACCGGGAGTCGCAGTATTTT,CASSLTDRESQYF
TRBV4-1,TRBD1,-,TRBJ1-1,TGCGCCAGCAGCCCCCGCGGGACAGGGGTCCGGGGGAACACTGAAGCTTTCTTT,CASSPRGTGVRGNTEAFF
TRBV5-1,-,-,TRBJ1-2,TGCGCCAGCAGCTTTGGGGCCGCGGCCTATGGCTACACCTTC,CASSFGAAAYGYTF
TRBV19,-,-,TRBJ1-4,TGTGCCAGTAGTATCGTGACTAATGAAAAACTGTTTTTT,CASSIVTNEKLFF
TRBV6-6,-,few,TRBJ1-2,TGTGCCAGCAGTTCTACAGGAAATGGCTACACCTTC,CASSSTGNGYTF
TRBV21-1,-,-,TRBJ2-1,TGTGCCAGCAGCACCAGGACTAGCGGGAGGAACAATGAGCAGTTCTTC,CASSTRTSGRNNEQFF
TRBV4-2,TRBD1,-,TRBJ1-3,TGTGCCAGCAGCCAAGGCAGGGGGCCTGGGGACACCATATATTTT,CASSQGRGPGDTIYF
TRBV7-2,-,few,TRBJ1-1,TGTGCCAGCAGCTTGAGATCTGTGAACACTGAAGCTTTCTTT,CASSLRSVNTEAFF
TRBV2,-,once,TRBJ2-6,TGTGCCAGCAGTCACGGCTCTGGGGCCAACGTCCTGACTTTC,CASSHGSGANVLTF
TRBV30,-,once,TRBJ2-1,TGTGCCTGGAGAGTTGGAGGAAGTATCATGAATGAGCAGTTCTTC,CAWRVGGSIMNEQFF
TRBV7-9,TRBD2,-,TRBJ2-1,TGTGCCAGCAGTCTACTAGCGGGCTACAATGAGCAGTTCTTC,CASSLLAGYNEQFF
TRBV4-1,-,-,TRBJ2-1,TGCGCCAGCAGCCCTTACCCAACAGGCTCCTCCGTAGGCGATGAGCAGTTCTTC,CASSPYPTGSSVGDEQFF
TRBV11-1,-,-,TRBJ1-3,TGTGCCAGCAGCCTCGTGGCCTCTGGAAACACCATATATTTT,CASSLVASGNTIYF
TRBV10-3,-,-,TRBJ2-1,TGTGCCATCAGTGAAGCAGGGATTAGCAATGAGCAGTTCTTC,CAISEAGISNEQFF
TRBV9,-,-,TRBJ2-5,TGTGCCAGCAGCTTCCCTCTACAAAGGACTACCGAAGAGACCCAGTACTTC,CASSFPLQRTTEETQYF
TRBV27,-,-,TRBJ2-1,TGTGCCAGCAGTTTCGGTCGAAATGAGCAGTTCTTC,CASSFGRNEQFF
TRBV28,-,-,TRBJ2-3,TGTGCCAGCGAGGGCGGAAATACGCAGTATTTT,CASEGGNTQYF
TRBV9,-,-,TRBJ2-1,TGTGCCAGCAGCGTAGGGGGAGTTGGTTCTCAGCAGTTCTTC,CASSVGGVGSQQFF
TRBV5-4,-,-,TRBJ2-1,TGTGCCAGCAGCTTGGTGACTCAGGAGCAGTTCTTC,CASSLVTQEQFF
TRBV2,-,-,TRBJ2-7,TGTGCCAGCAGGGCTACTAGCCCTTTCTACGAGCAGTACTTC,CASRATSPFYEQYF
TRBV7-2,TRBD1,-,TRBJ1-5,TGTGCCAGCAGCCGCCAGGGGGCTAATAATCAGCCCCAGCATTTT,CASSRQGANNQPQHF
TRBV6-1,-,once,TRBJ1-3,TGTGCCAGCAGTGAGCTCAGGCTGACGGGAAACACCATATATTTT,CASSELRLTGNTIYF
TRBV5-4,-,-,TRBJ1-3,TGTGCCAGCAGCGGGGGACACCTCACCTCTGGAAACACCATATATTTT,CASSGGHLTSGNTIYF
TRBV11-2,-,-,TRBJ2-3,TGTGCCAGCAGCTTAGCTAGGCTCATAACGGATACGCAGTATTTT,CASSLARLITDTQYF